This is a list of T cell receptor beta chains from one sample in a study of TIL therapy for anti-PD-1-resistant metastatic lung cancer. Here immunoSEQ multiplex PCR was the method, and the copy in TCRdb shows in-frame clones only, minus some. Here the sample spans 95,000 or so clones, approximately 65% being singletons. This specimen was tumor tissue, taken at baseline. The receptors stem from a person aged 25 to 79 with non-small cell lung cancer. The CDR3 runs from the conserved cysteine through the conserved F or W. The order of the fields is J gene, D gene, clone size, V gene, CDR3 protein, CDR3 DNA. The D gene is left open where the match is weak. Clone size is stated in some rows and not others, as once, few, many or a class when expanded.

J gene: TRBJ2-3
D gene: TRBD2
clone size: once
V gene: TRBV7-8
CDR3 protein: CASSFYGRADTQYF
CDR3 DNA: TGTGCCAGCAGCTTCTACGGGAGGGCCGATACGCAGTATTTT

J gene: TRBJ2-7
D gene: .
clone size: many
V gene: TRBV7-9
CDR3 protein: CASSLAQTGRYEQYF
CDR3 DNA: TGTGCCAGCAGCTTAGCCCAGACAGGGAGGTACGAGCAGTACTTC

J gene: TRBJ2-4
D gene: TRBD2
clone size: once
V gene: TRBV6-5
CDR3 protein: CASSGRSPDIQYF
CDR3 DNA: TGTGCCAGCAGCGGGAGGTCTCCGGACATTCAGTACTTC

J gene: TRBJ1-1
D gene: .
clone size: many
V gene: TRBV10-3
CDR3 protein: CAISESSPGVVTFF
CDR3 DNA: TGTGCCATCAGTGAGTCGAGCCCGGGTGTGGTAACTTTCTTT

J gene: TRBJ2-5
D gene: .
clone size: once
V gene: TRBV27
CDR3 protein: CASKLTGSETQYF
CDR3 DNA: TGTGCCAGCAAACTAACAGGGTCAGAGACCCAGTACTTC

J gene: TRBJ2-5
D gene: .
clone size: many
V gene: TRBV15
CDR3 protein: CATSREDARPGTQYF
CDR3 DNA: TGTGCCACCAGCAGAGAAGACGCCCGCCCAGGGACCCAGTACTTC

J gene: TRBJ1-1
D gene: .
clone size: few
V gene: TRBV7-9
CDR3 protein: CASSEDSYTEAFF
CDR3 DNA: TGTGCCAGCAGCGAAGACAGCTACACTGAAGCTTTCTTT

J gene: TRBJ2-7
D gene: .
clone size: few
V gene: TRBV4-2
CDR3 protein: CASSQARTYEQYF
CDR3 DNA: TGTGCCAGCAGCCAAGCAAGGACCTACGAGCAGTACTTC

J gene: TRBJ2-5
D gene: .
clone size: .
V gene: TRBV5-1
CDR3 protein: CASSLGQAGQETQYF
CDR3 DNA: TGCGCCAGCAGCTTGGGCCAGGCAGGGCAAGAGACCCAGTACTTC

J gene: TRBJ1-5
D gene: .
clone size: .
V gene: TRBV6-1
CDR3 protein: CASSDGNQPQHF
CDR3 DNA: TGTGCCAGCAGTGACGGCAATCAGCCCCAGCATTTT

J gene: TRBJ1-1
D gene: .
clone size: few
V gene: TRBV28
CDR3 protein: CASTFPNVMSSAEAFF
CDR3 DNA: TGTGCCAGCACATTCCCTAACGTCATGTCGTCGGCTGAAGCTTTCTTT

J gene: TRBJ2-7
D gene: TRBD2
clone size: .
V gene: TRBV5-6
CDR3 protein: CASSFRTSGPREQYF
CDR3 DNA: TGTGCCAGCAGCTTTCGGACTAGCGGGCCTAGGGAGCAGTACTTC

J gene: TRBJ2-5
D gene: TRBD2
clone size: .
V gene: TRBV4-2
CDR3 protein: CASSQEGLELAGLQETQYF
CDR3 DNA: TGTGCCAGCAGCCAAGAGGGGCTTGAGTTAGCGGGGCTCCAAGAGACCCAGTACTTC

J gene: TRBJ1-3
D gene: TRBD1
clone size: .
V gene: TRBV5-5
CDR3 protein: CASSLEDRGRTGGNTIYF
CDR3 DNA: TGTGCCAGCAGCTTGGAGGACAGGGGGCGGACCGGGGGAAACACCATATATTTT

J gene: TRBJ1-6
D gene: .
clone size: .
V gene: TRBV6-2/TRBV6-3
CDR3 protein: CASSPWTTQQAPLHF
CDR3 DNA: TGTGCCAGCAGCCCCTGGACAACGCAGCAGGCACCCCTCCACTTT

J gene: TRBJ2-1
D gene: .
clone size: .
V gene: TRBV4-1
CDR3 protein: CASSLQGVAAYNEQFF
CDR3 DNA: TGCGCCAGCAGCCTCCAGGGGGTAGCGGCCTACAATGAGCAGTTCTTC

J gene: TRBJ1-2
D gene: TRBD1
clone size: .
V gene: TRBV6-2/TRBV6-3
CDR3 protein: CASSYRQGGAGYTF
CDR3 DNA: TGTGCCAGCAGTTACCGACAGGGAGGCGCTGGCTACACCTTC

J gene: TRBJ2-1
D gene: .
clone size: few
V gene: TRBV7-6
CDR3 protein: CASSPQGKGILYNEQFF
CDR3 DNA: TGTGCCAGCAGCCCCCAGGGGAAGGGGATCCTTTACAATGAGCAGTTCTTC

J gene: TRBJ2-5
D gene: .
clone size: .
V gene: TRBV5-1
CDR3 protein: CASSLAAEPRGQYF
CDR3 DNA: TGCGCCAGCAGCTTGGCGGCAGAGCCGCGCGGGCAGTACTTC

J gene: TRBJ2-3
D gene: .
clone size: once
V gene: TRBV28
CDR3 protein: CASQNGGGRWDTQYF
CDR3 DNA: TGTGCCAGCCAAAATGGCGGGGGCCGTTGGGATACGCAGTATTTT

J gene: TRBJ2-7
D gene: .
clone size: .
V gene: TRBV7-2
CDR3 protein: CASSPGRAGFEQYF
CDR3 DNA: TGTGCCAGCAGCCCCGGGCGGGCGGGTTTCGAGCAGTACTTC

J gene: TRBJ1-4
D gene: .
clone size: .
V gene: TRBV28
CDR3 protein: CASSSPGQKNEKLFF
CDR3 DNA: TGTGCCAGCAGTTCCCCGGGCCAGAAGAATGAAAAACTGTTTTTT

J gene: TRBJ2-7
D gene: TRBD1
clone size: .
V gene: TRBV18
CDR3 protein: CASSPGQGAYEQYF
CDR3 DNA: TGTGCCAGCTCACCAGGGCAGGGGGCATACGAGCAGTACTTC

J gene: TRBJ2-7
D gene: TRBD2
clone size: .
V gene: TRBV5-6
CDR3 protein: CASSLSLAGVEQYF
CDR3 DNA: TGTGCCAGCAGCTTGTCCTTAGCGGGGGTTGAGCAGTACTTC

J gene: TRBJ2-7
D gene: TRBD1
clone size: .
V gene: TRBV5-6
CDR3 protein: CASSLEGANEQYF
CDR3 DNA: TGTGCCAGCAGCTTGGAGGGGGCCAACGAGCAGTACTTC

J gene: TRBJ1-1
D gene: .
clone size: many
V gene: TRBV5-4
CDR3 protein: CASSLTDNTEAFF
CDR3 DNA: TGTGCCAGCAGCTTGACAGACAACACTGAAGCTTTCTTT

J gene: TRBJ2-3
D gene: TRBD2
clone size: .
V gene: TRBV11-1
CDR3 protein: CASSSLAGPTDTQYF
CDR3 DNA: TGTGCCAGCAGTTCGCTAGCGGGGCCCACAGATACGCAGTATTTT

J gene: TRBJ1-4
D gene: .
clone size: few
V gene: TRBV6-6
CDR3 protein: CASRGQKGPRDEKLFF
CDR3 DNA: TGTGCCAGCAGGGGCCAGAAGGGCCCTCGGGATGAAAAACTGTTTTTT

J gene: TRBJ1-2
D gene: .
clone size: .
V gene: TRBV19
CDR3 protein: CASSPNGNPYGYTF
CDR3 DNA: TGTGCCAGTAGTCCGAACGGGAACCCTTATGGCTACACCTTC

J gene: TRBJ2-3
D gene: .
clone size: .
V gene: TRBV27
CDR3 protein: CASSFVGTDTQYF
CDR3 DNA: TGTGCCAGCAGTTTTGTCGGGACAGATACGCAGTATTTT

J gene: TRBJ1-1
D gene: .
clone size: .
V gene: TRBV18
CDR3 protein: CASSPPSTGTEAFF
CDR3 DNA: TGTGCCAGCTCACCACCGTCAACAGGGACTGAAGCTTTCTTT

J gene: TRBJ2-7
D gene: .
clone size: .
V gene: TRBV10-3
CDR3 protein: CAISGGYEQYF
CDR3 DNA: TGTGCCATCAGTGGAGGGTACGAGCAGTACTTC

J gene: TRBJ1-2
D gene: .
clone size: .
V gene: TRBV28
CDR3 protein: CASSLCLKCLTHGYTF
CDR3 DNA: TGTGCCAGCAGTTTATGCCTTAAGTGCCTAACTCATGGCTACACCTTC

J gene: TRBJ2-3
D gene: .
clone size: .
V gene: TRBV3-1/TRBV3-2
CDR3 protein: CASSQVSVADTQYF
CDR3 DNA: TGTGCCAGCAGCCAAGTTTCTGTGGCAGATACGCAGTATTTT

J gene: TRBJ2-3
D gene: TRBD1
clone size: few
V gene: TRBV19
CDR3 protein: CASSFKTGTGSSSTDTQYF
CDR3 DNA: TGTGCCAGTAGTTTCAAAACCGGGACAGGGTCTTCTAGCACAGATACGCAGTATTTT

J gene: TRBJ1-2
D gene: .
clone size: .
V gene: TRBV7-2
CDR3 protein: CASSLGRGYGYTF
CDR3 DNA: TGTGCCAGCAGCTTAGGTCGCGGGTATGGCTACACCTTC

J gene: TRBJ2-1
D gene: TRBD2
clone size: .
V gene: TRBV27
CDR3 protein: CASNIGLAGALNEQFF
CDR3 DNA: TGTGCCAGCAACATCGGACTAGCGGGAGCCTTAAATGAGCAGTTCTTC

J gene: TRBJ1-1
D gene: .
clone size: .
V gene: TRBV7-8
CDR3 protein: CASSLKTRTNTEAFF
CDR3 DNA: TGTGCCAGCAGCCTTAAGACAAGAACGAACACTGAAGCTTTCTTT

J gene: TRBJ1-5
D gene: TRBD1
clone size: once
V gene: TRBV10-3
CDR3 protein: CAISESDRVDQHF
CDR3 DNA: TGTGCCATCAGTGAGTCGGACAGGGTTGACCAGCATTTT